These T cell receptor beta chains were read from a single sample in a study of human T cells and chemical hapten exposure. TCRdb independently ran MiXCR on the RACE reads; one entry per CDR3 protein. The sample includes tens of thousands of distinct CDR3 sequences, around 13% seen only once; the top ten take roughly 5.9%. The starting material was whole blood, obtained in connection with sensitization to the hapten diphenylcyclopropenone (DPC). These receptors all stem from a woman aged 45-59 years with alopecia areata. Some clones in this sample may be carry-over from other donors' samples. Each CDR3 is given with its conserved first and last residue. Each record gives: clone size, V gene, D gene, J gene, CDR3 protein, CDR3 DNA. A D gene is named only where the DNA matches it firmly. Part of the rows lack a size; the others show once, few, many or a class for expanded clones.

few	TRBV14	TRBD1	TRBJ2-4	CASSQDQGDLAKNIQYF	TGTGCCAGCAGCCAAGATCAGGGGGACCTTGCCAAAAACATTCAGTACTTC
few	TRBV7-6	.	TRBJ1-6	CASSLSGSYNSPLHF	TGTGCCAGCAGCTTAAGTGGCTCCTATAATTCACCCCTCCACTTT
many	TRBV20-1	TRBD1	TRBJ2-7	CSASTGQGVLEQYF	TGCAGTGCTAGTACGGGACAGGGTGTCCTCGAGCAGTACTTC
few	TRBV2	TRBD1	TRBJ1-5	CASSEATGVSQPQHF	TGTGCCAGCAGTGAAGCGACAGGGGTTAGTCAGCCCCAGCATTTT
many	TRBV4-1	TRBD1	TRBJ1-1	CASSPGGGRQRDTEAFF	TGCGCCAGCAGCCCAGGGGGCGGAAGGCAGCGGGACACTGAAGCTTTCTTT
.	TRBV20-1	.	TRBJ2-1	CSAKSPWGDKSYNEQFF	TGCAGTGCCAAAAGCCCCTGGGGGGACAAATCCTACAATGAGCAGTTCTTC
few	TRBV11-3	TRBD2	TRBJ2-7	CASSLFIGLDSYEQYF	TGTGCCAGCAGCCTATTCATAGGACTAGACTCCTACGAGCAGTACTTC
many	TRBV29-1	TRBD1	TRBJ1-1	CSVVVQGAKTEAFF	TGCAGCGTTGTGGTTCAGGGGGCAAAAACTGAAGCTTTCTTT
.	TRBV3-1	TRBD1	TRBJ2-7	CASSQPDRAVYEQYF	TGTGCCAGCAGCCAACCTGACAGGGCGGTCTACGAGCAGTACTTC
few	TRBV19	TRBD2	TRBJ2-1	CASSMTSGLNEQFF	TGTGCCAGTAGTATGACTAGCGGGTTAAATGAGCAGTTCTTC
many	TRBV28	.	TRBJ1-3	CASSWATGGAGNTIYF	TGTGCCAGCAGTTGGGCGACAGGAGGGGCTGGAAACACCATATATTTT
.	TRBV2	.	TRBJ2-7	CASSETTFGEQYF	TGTGCCAGCAGTGAAACCACGTTTGGGGAGCAGTACTTC
few	TRBV7-2	.	TRBJ2-3	CASSLELRTDTQYF	TGTGCCAGCAGCTTAGAGCTCCGCACAGATACGCAGTATTTT
few	TRBV29-1	.	TRBJ2-1	CSVRSQGNEQFF	TGCAGCGTACGCTCACAGGGAAATGAGCAGTTCTTC
many	TRBV2	TRBD2	TRBJ2-7	CASRGLAGPYEQYF	TGTGCCAGCCGAGGACTAGCGGGTCCTTACGAGCAGTACTTC
many	TRBV29-1	TRBD2	TRBJ2-1	CSVEVLGLAGAGYNEQFF	TGCAGCGTTGAGGTGTTGGGACTAGCGGGAGCCGGCTACAATGAGCAGTTCTTC
.	TRBV3-1	.	TRBJ2-1	CASSQAGLGSYNEQFF	TGTGCCAGCAGCCAGGCGGGCCTGGGGTCCTACAATGAGCAGTTCTTC
.	TRBV29-1	TRBD1	TRBJ1-1	CSVRSGGLTGVNTEAFF	TGCAGCGTTAGGAGCGGGGGTTTGACAGGGGTTAACACTGAAGCTTTCTTT
.	TRBV5-1	.	TRBJ1-1	CASSRRQFGRNTEAFF	TGCGCCAGCAGCCGGAGACAGTTTGGGAGAAACACTGAAGCTTTCTTT
.	TRBV10-1	TRBD2	TRBJ2-1	CASGSSGRDEQFF	TGCGCCAGCGGGTCGAGCGGGAGAGATGAGCAGTTCTTC
.	TRBV30	.	TRBJ2-1	CAWSGSYNEQFF	TGTGCCTGGAGCGGATCCTACAATGAGCAGTTCTTC
few	TRBV2	.	TRBJ1-3	CASSEAGNRDDSGNTIYF	TGTGCCAGCAGTGAAGCCGGCAACCGGGATGACTCTGGAAACACCATATATTTT
.	TRBV2	.	TRBJ2-7	CASSTYEQYF	TGTGCCAGCAGTACCTACGAGCAGTACTTC
.	TRBV6-2/TRBV6-3	.	TRBJ1-5	CASSRSSGGGPQHF	TGTGCCAGCAGTCGGTCCTCCGGGGGAGGGCCCCAGCATTTT
many	TRBV10-3	TRBD1	TRBJ2-3	CAISPFLRDRGGDTQYF	TGTGCCATCAGTCCCTTCCTCCGGGACAGGGGAGGGGATACGCAGTATTTT
few	TRBV7-9	TRBD2	TRBJ2-2	CASSPWPGTSFTGELFF	TGTGCCAGCAGCCCCTGGCCCGGGACTAGCTTCACCGGGGAGCTGTTTTTT
many	TRBV7-6	TRBD1	TRBJ1-3	CASSLVGTGVPSSGNTIYF	TGTGCCAGCAGCTTAGTTGGGACAGGGGTTCCCAGCTCTGGAAACACCATATATTTT
few	TRBV6-1	.	TRBJ2-3	CASSWNGKADTQYF	TGTGCCAGCAGCTGGAACGGGAAAGCAGATACGCAGTATTTT
.	TRBV2	.	TRBJ2-6	CAWTSSGGANVLTF	TGTGCCTGGACTTCCTCTGGTGGGGCCAACGTCCTGACTTTC
many	TRBV29-1	.	TRBJ1-1	CSVERTRGKAFF	TGCAGCGTTGAAAGGACCCGCGGTAAGGCTTTCTTT
.	TRBV6-5	TRBD1	TRBJ2-2	CAIRDRDYTGELFF	TGTGCCATCCGGGACAGGGACTACACCGGGGAGCTGTTTTTT
many	TRBV7-8	TRBD2	TRBJ2-1	CASSLSSGNEQFF	TGTGCCAGCAGCTTATCTAGCGGGAATGAGCAGTTCTTC
few	TRBV20-1	.	TRBJ2-3	CSARSTDTQYF	TGCAGTGCTAGATCCACAGATACGCAGTATTTT
many	TRBV12-3/TRBV12-4	.	TRBJ2-5	CASSPTRETQYF	TGTGCCAGCAGTCCCACAAGGGAGACCCAGTACTTC
.	TRBV4-1	.	TRBJ1-2	CASSQELGQRYGYTF	TGCGCCAGCAGCCAAGAGCTAGGACAGCGCTATGGCTACACCTTC
many	TRBV12-3/TRBV12-4	.	TRBJ1-1	CASSVLNTEAFF	TGTGCCAGCAGTGTCCTGAACACTGAAGCTTTCTTT
many	TRBV29-1	.	TRBJ2-6	CSVSRGDSGANVLTF	TGCAGCGTGAGCCGTGGGGACTCTGGGGCCAACGTCCTGACTTTC
.	TRBV11-3	.	TRBJ2-2	CASSYRRDLGELFF	TGTGCCAGCAGCTACCGACGGGATCTCGGGGAGCTGTTTTTT
many	TRBV7-2	.	TRBJ2-5	CASSPGLSPAETQYF	TGTGCCAGCAGCCCCGGGTTAAGCCCAGCAGAGACCCAGTACTTC
.	TRBV18	.	TRBJ2-1	CASLVSGSYNEQFF	TGTGCCAGCTTAGTTAGCGGATCCTACAATGAGCAGTTCTTC
many	TRBV29-1	.	TRBJ1-1	CSVLNTEAFF	TGCAGCGTTTTGAACACTGAAGCTTTCTTT
.	TRBV11-2	.	TRBJ1-1	CASRPPRNTEAFF	TGTGCCAGCAGACCCCCGCGGAACACTGAAGCTTTCTTT
many	TRBV20-1	TRBD2	TRBJ2-1	CSVGLAGVGNEQFF	TGCAGTGTGGGACTAGCGGGAGTTGGCAATGAGCAGTTCTTC
once	TRBV3-1	.	TRBJ2-2	CASSQGQPVTGELFF	TGTGCCAGCAGCCAAGGGCAGCCGGTCACCGGGGAGCTGTTTTTT
.	TRBV7-8	TRBD1	TRBJ1-3	CASTQGGPVAEPSSGNTIYF	TGTGCCAGCACCCAGGGGGGGCCTGTAGCCGAACCGTCCTCTGGAAACACCATATATTTT
many	TRBV7-8	.	TRBJ1-1	CASSFVRIGHKMNTEAFF	TGTGCCAGCAGTTTTGTACGGATTGGACACAAGATGAACACTGAAGCTTTCTTT